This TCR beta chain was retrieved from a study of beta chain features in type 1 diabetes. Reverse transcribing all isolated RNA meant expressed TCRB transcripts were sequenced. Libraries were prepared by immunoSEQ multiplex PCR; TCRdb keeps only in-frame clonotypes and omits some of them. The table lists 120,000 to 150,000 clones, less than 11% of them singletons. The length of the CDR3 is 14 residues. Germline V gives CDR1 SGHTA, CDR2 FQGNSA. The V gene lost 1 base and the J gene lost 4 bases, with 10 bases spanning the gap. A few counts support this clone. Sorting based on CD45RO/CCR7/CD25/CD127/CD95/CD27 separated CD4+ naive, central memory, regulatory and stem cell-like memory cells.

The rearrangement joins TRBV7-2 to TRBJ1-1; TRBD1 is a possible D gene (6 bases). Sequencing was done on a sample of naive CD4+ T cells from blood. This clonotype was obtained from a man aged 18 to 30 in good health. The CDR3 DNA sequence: TGTGCCAGCAGCTTAGACAGGGCGGGCACTGAAGCTTTCTTT. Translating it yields CASSLDRAGTEAFF.